This entry lists 8 T cell receptor beta chains sequenced from one sample in a study of Graves' ophthalmopathy and Graves' hyperthyroidism. The authors amplified TCR beta CDR3 regions from RNA transcripts. The workflow started with a first-round RT-PCR run with HTBI primers and then moved on to a second-round multiplex PCR. Each CDR3 protein gets one entry after TCRdb re-called the multiplex PCR reads with MiXCR. The sample yields roughly 700,000 distinct CDR3 sequences, 35% to 50% seen once. What was sequenced was peripheral blood. The receptors derive from an adult man with Graves' ophthalmopathy.

In its sample, this clonotype was seen many times. V and J are TRBV2 and TRBJ2-5; D is perhaps TRBD1 (5 bases). CDR1 and CDR2 from the germline V gene are SNHLY and FYNNEI. The CDR3 covers 14 residues. V lost 4 bases, J lost 0 bases, and 9 bases lay in between. CDR3 coding DNA: TGTGCCAGCAGTGTAAGACAGTACCAAGAGACCCAGTACTTC. It encodes CASSVRQYQETQYF.

This clonotype was seen only a few times. V gene TRBV20-1 combines with J gene TRBJ2-5; possible D gene TRBD1, 5 bases. This CDR3 comprises 14 residues. Trimming cost V 3 bases and J 2 bases, with 13 bases left between them. CDR1 and CDR2 (germline): DFQATT, SNEGSKA (reference sequence). The CDR3 DNA follows: TGCAGTGCTAGGGATCAGGGTTTTCAAGAGACCCAGTACTTC. Translating it yields CSARDQGFQETQYF.

This clonotype was seen at least ten times. This chain joins TRBV7-3 and TRBJ1-1; D is undetermined. This CDR3 is 17 amino acids long. CDR1 and CDR2 (germline): SGHTA, FQGTGA. V shed 1 base and J shed 3 bases, with 18 bases lying between them. The DNA of the CDR3 is TGTGCCAGCAGCTTAAGGTCCGTACAGAGTCCGTACACTGAAGCTTTCTTT. The encoded protein is CASSLRSVQSPYTEAFF.

This clonotype was seen more than once but under ten times. The J gene is TRBJ1-6, the V gene TRBV6-5; D remains unclear. Per the germline V gene, CDR1 is MNHEY and CDR2 is SVGAGI. The CDR3 has 13 residues. V lost 0 bases and J 7 bases, leaving 4 bases between the germline ends. The CDR3 loop is CASSYSNNSPLHF. CDR3 nucleotides: TGTGCCAGCAGTTACTCTAACAATTCACCCCTCCACTTT.

Worth noting for this clonotype: The CDR3 does not end in the conserved phenylalanine or tryptophan, so this is likely a read error. No DNA is shown, since the ends of the CDR3 on it are uncertain; the CDR3 is the one TCRdb lists. V gene TRBV6-1 combines with J gene TRBJ2-2; no DNA check was done on the table's D call, TRBD1. The CDR3 region is 15 residues in length, termini included. Germline CDR1 MNHNS, CDR2 SASEGT. The CDR3 spells CASMSGGLEHRGAVV.

The CDR3 protein is CASSSSDRQFFNSPLHF. CDR3 in DNA: TGTGCCAGCAGTTCAAGTGATCGGCAGTTCTTTAATTCACCCCTCCACTTT. The chain carries TRBV12-3 or TRBV12-4 and TRBJ1-6; no definite D call. V was clipped by 4 bases and J by 6 bases, with 19 bases between them. The CDR3 totals 17 residues.

Turning to this clonotype: An end of the junction does not agree with germline; a read error may underlie this. This sequence joins TRBV24-1 and TRBJ1-5, with 12 bases identical to TRBD1. The germline gives CDR1 KGHDR, CDR2 SFDVKD. The CDR3 has 18 amino acids. CDR3 sequence (DNA): TGTGCCAGCAGTTACTCGGAGCAGGGTGGGACAGGGGGCCGGCCCCAGCATTTT. It yields the protein CASSYSEQGGTGGRPQHF.

This clonotype has only one observation. V is TRBV20-1 and J is TRBJ2-5; weak D call: TRBD2 (7 bases). Germline CDR1 reads DFQATT; CDR2 reads SNEGSKA (reference sequence). V was pared by 6 bases and J by 11 bases, with 16 bases between. The CDR3 consists of 11 residues. CDR3 protein: CSAGGKGGQYF. The CDR3 DNA follows: TGCAGTGCGGGGGGGAAGGGGGGTCAGTACTTC.